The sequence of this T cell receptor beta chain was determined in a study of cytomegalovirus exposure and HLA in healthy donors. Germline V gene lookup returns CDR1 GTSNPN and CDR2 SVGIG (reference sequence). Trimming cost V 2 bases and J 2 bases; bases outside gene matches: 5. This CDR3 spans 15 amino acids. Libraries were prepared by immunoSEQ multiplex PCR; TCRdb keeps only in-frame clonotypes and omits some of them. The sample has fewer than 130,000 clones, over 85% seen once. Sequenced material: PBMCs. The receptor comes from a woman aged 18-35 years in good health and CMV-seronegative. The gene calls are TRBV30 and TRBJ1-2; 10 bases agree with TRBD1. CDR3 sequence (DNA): TGTGCCTGGAGTAAAGACAGGGGGCAAAACTATGGCTACACCTTC. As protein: CAWSKDRGQNYGYTF.